Detailed here is one T cell receptor beta chain. Antigen specificity is unknown. TCRdb's copy holds only in-frame clones and misses some; the assay was immunoSEQ multiplex PCR. Of about 140,000 clones detected, over 80% appear once; the ten largest clones hold around 25%. This entry comes from a study of radiation and T cells in renal cell carcinoma. About the study: Nephrectomy followed 15 Gy stereotactic body radiation by 4 weeks. Whole-study results and caveats: Top tumor clonotypes rose in blood 2 weeks post-radiation, then contracted. Pretreatment tumor biopsies were lacking, so baseline clonotypes are unknown.

Trimming shortened V by 4 bases and J by 3 bases, and 10 bases separated the two germline ends. This CDR3 has 14 amino acids. Germline V CDR1 and CDR2: SGDLS, YYNGEE. Documented time point: baseline pretreatment blood. The treatment here: 15 Gy SBRT to primary tumor, nephrectomy 4 weeks later. Radiation-treated patients gave blood at baseline, week 2 and week 4. The TCR originated in a woman aged 45-60 years with renal cell carcinoma. The sample consisted of blood, taken from a patient whose treatment included radiotherapy and nephrectomy. This chain uses TRBV9 with TRBJ1-4; no firm D call. This CDR3 reads CASSPQLSNEKLFF. The CDR3 DNA reads as TGTGCCAGCAGCCCCCAATTGTCTAATGAAAAACTGTTTTTT.